Each of the 28 T cell receptor beta chains below was sequenced from the same sample in a study of spatial heterogeneity in lung cancer. Study results and limitations: In tumors, expanded intratumoral alpha and beta TCR counts tracked mutation counts.

Their recognized antigens are unknown. The sample's time point: sample taken at primary tumor resection. TCRdb independently ran MiXCR on the 5' RACE reads; one entry per CDR3 protein. There are around 7,900 distinct CDR3 sequences in the sample; around 7% occur only once, and 8.6% lies in the top ten. Here the sequenced sample was lung tumor tissue, taken at surgery. The origin of the receptors is a male donor with early-stage non-small cell lung cancer.

Many counts were recorded for this clonotype. The chain recombines TRBV20-1 with TRBJ1-5, with TRBD1 as a possible D gene (5 bases). The CDR3 spans 14 residues. Germline CDR1 and CDR2: DFQATT and SNEGSKA (reference sequence). The germline V and J ends were trimmed by 3 bases and 2 bases, with 11 bases remaining between them. CDR3 DNA sequence: TGCAGTGCTAGGGGACTTGGGGGCAATCAGCCCCAGCATTTT. Its translation is CSARGLGGNQPQHF.

A note on this clonotype: Being one base from a much bigger clone, this may be a read error. This chain joins TRBV29-1 and TRBJ2-7; no firm D call. The germline V gene has CDR1 SQVTM and CDR2 ANQGSEA. The CDR3 sequence is 13 residues long. The CDR3 nucleotides read TGCAGCGCTTGGACCGACGAAACCTACGAGCAGCACTTC. This codes for CSAWTDETYEQHF.

This rearrangement joins TRBV7-2 to TRBJ2-7; TRBD2 matches 8 bases. CDR3 length equals 17 residues. Unmatched junction bases numbered 15, after V lost 2 bases and J lost 6 bases. Germline V CDR1 and CDR2: SGHTA, FQGNSA. CDR3 DNA sequence: TGTGCCAGCAGCTTAAAGCGGCTAGCGGGTTATGAGTTCGAGCAGTACTTC. It translates to CASSLKRLAGYEFEQYF.

This clonotype came up many times. The chain combines TRBV29-1 with TRBJ2-3, with 8 positions matching TRBD2. The J segment lost 0 bases and the V segment lost 4 bases, leaving 3 bases of the junction unmatched. The CDR3 consists of 14 residues. Germline V lookup: CDR1 SQVTM, CDR2 ANQGSEA. DNA for the CDR3: TGCAGCGTTGCGAGCGGGAGCAGCACAGATACGCAGTATTTT. Amino acids: CSVASGSSTDTQYF.

This clonotype is labeled as medium-sized. V is TRBV7-2 and J is TRBJ2-2; perhaps D is TRBD1 or TRBD2 (5 bases each). The CDR3 is 17 residues long. V lost 1 base, J lost 7 bases, and 19 bases lay in between. Germline assignment: CDR1 SGHTA and CDR2 FQGNSA. The CDR3 DNA reads as TGTGCCAGCAGCTTAGTCGGGCGACTACGCCAGGGCGGGGAGCTGTTTTTT. Its translation: CASSLVGRLRQGGELFF. The whole variable domain, remainder taken from reference TRBV7-2 and TRBJ2-2, is GAGVSQSPSNKVTEKGKDVELRCDPISGHTALYWYRQSLGQGLEFLIYFQGNSAPDKSGLPSDRFSAERTGGSVSTLTIQRTQQEDSAVYLCASSLVGRLRQGGELFFGEGSRLTVL.

This clonotype is medium-sized within its sample. The rearrangement joins TRBV5-1 to TRBJ2-5; 8 bases line up with TRBD1. J gave up 5 bases and V 4 bases, and 10 bases lay outside the gene matches. CDR1 is SGHRS, CDR2 YFSETQ, per germline. There are 15 residues in the CDR3. CDR3 region: CASSLQGVVKETQYF. CDR3 DNA: TGCGCCAGCAGCCTACAGGGGGTGGTTAAGGAGACCCAGTACTTC.

By share, this clonotype ranks as medium-sized. The chain joins TRBV6-1 to TRBJ2-5; D is possibly TRBD1 (5 bases). The V gene's germline CDR1 is MNHNS and CDR2 SASEGT. V dropped 2 bases and J dropped 0 bases, with 7 bases sitting between them. The CDR3 consists of 14 residues. The CDR3 region has the DNA TGTGCCAGCAGTGAAAGGGGCAACCAAGAGACCCAGTACTTC. Protein product: CASSERGNQETQYF.

As to this clonotype: This may be a read error: a much more frequent sequence differs by one nucleotide. The CDR3 bases are TGTGCCAGCAGCTTAAATCCACAGGAATATAGCACAGATACGCAGCATTTT. Protein sequence: CASSLNPQEYSTDTQHF. The chain has TRBV11-2 and TRBJ2-3; D is perhaps TRBD1 (5 bases). The DNA end is a closer match to TRBJ1-5, so the J assignment may be wrong. Germline loops: CDR1 SGHAT, CDR2 FQNNGV. The CDR3 sequence is 17 residues long.

This clonotype was observed a handful of times. The gene calls are TRBV29-1 and TRBJ2-7, with TRBD1 identical over 7 bases. This CDR3 has 12 amino acids. The germline CDR1 and CDR2 sequences are SQVTM and ANQGSEA. V dropped 4 bases and J dropped 7; count of bases not matched to a gene: 7. The CDR3, as DNA: TGCAGCGTTGGACAGGGACGACAAGAGCAGTACTTC. Amino acids: CSVGQGRQEQYF.

By proportion, this clonotype is medium-sized. This chain connects TRBV18 to TRBJ2-7; maybe TRBD1 (5 bases). CDR3 length equals 14 residues. Germline-derived CDR1 and CDR2 are KGHSH and LQKENI. The germline V and J ends were trimmed by 3 bases and 7 bases, with 16 bases remaining between them. The CDR3 loop is CASSPQGYYEEQYF. The CDR3 bases are TGTGCCAGCTCACCCCAGGGATACTACGAGGAGCAGTACTTC.

In this sample, this clonotype turned up many times. The chain recombines TRBV20-1 with TRBJ1-5; possibly TRBD1 for D (6 bases). Deletions cut 1 base from V and 6 bases from J, with 13 bases between. The CDR3 extends over 14 amino acids. Germline V gene lookup returns CDR1 DFQATT and CDR2 SNEGSKA (reference sequence). CDR3 DNA sequence: TGCAGTGCTAGAGTCTGGGGGCAGGGTCAGCCCCAGCATTTT. Protein: CSARVWGQGQPQHF.

This clonotype was found a few times. The chain employs TRBV5-1 and TRBJ2-1; no clear D. This CDR3 has 13 amino acids. Germline values: CDR1 SGHRS, CDR2 YFSETQ. Trimming shortened V by 1 base and J by 6 bases, and 8 bases separated the two germline ends. CDR3 sequence (DNA): TGCGCCAGCAGCTTGACAAGCCCCAATGAGCAGTTCTTC. As protein: CASSLTSPNEQFF.

In this sample, this clonotype is medium-sized (0.01 to 0.1%). The chain uses TRBV6-1 and TRBJ2-1; 11 nucleotides match TRBD2. The CDR3 spans 15 residues. The J segment lost 7 bases and the V segment lost 2 bases, leaving 4 bases of the junction unmatched. Looked up from germline, CDR1 is MNHNS and CDR2 is SASEGT. DNA of the CDR3: TGTGCCAGCAGTGAAAGGACTAGCGGGCTTAATGAGCAGTTCTTC. As protein: CASSERTSGLNEQFF.

In its sample, this clonotype was seen many times. This chain connects TRBV29-1 to TRBJ1-1; perhaps TRBD1 as D (5 bases). Trimming removed 1 base from V and 1 base from J, with 13 bases in between. Germline CDR1 reads SQVTM; CDR2 reads ANQGSEA. The length of the CDR3 is 15 residues. CDR3 residues: CSVEGGRAENTEAFF. CDR3 in DNA: TGCAGCGTTGAAGGAGGCAGGGCAGAGAACACTGAAGCTTTCTTT.

In its sample, this clonotype is medium-sized. The genes are TRBV5-5 and TRBJ2-5; no clear D gene. Germline values: CDR1 SGHKS, CDR2 YYEKEE (reference sequence). The CDR3 length is 14 residues. Trimming stripped 4 bases from V and 3 bases from J, with 13 bases between. CDR3 nucleotides: TGTGCCAGCAGCCGACGGAAGGAAGAAGAGACCCAGTACTTC. Its translation: CASSRRKEEETQYF. Combining the CDR3 with reference TRBV5-5 and TRBJ2-5 gives the whole variable domain DAGVTQSPTHLIKTRGQQVTLRCSPISGHKSVSWYQQVLGQGPQFIFQYYEKEERGRGNFPDRFSARQFPNYSSELNVNALLLGDSALYLCASSRRKEEETQYFGPGTRLLVL.

This clonotype counts as medium-sized. The chain has TRBV6-1 and TRBJ2-2; TRBD1 aligns across 9 bases. J was trimmed by 0 bases and V by 4 bases; bases with no gene match: 3. The CDR3 consists of 16 residues. In germline, CDR1 is MNHNS, CDR2 SASEGT. CDR3 amino acids: CASSGDRVANTGELFF. As DNA, the CDR3 is TGTGCCAGCAGTGGGGACAGGGTGGCGAACACCGGGGAGCTGTTTTTT.

This clonotype was seen at least ten times. The chain carries TRBV3-1 and TRBJ1-6, with 10 positions matching TRBD1. The length of the CDR3 is 17 residues. Germline assignment: CDR1 LGHDT and CDR2 YNNKEL (reference sequence). The ends lost 1 base at V and 10 bases at J; junction bases unmatched: 10. CDR3 DNA sequence: TGTGCCAGCAGCCAAGGGGGGACAGGGGTGTTAGGCTCACCCCTCCACTTT. It yields the protein CASSQGGTGVLGSPLHF. Looking up the rest from reference TRBV3-1 and TRBJ1-6 gives the full variable domain: DTAVSQTPKYLVTQMGNDKSIKCEQNLGHDTMYWYKQDSKKFLKIMFSYNNKELIINETVPNRFSPKSPDKAHLNLHINSLELGDSAVYFCASSQGGTGVLGSPLHFGNGTRLTVT.

This chain connects TRBV18 to TRBJ2-1, with 8 bases lining up with TRBD1. The CDR3 has 16 amino acids. The ends lost 5 bases at V and 6 bases at J; junction bases unmatched: 12. Germline V gives CDR1 KGHSH, CDR2 LQKENI. CDR3 DNA: TGTGCCAGCTCAGTAGACCCAGGGGGCGCAAGCAATGAGCAGTTCTTC. Translating gives CASSVDPGGASNEQFF.

This clonotype came up many times. V is TRBV7-2 and J is TRBJ1-5, with 7 nucleotides matching TRBD1. Germline trimming cut 5 bases from V and 6 bases from J; bases unmatched to any gene: 7. Germline CDR1 is SGHTA and CDR2 is FQGNSA. The CDR3 contains 14 residues. The chain's CDR3 is CASSQGGSAQPQHF. The CDR3 DNA sequence: TGTGCCAGCAGCCAGGGGGGGTCGGCTCAGCCCCAGCATTTT.

Many counts were recorded for this clonotype. V and J are TRBV12-3 or TRBV12-4 and TRBJ1-5; TRBD1 matches at 12 bases. The length of the CDR3 is 15 residues. V lost 3 bases to trimming and J lost 6 bases; unmatched junction nucleotides: 3. Here the CDR3 reads CASSLGQGAGQPQHF. CDR3 nucleotide sequence: TGTGCCAGCAGTTTGGGACAGGGGGCGGGTCAGCCCCAGCATTTT.

This clonotype was recorded at least ten times. The chain carries TRBV5-1 and TRBJ1-1; TRBD1 aligns across 7 bases. CDR3 length: 14 residues. The trim removed 4 bases at V and 7 bases at J, leaving 10 bases unmatched. Germline V gene lookup returns CDR1 SGHRS and CDR2 YFSETQ. This CDR3 is CASSTSGTVNEAFF. CDR3 bases: TGCGCCAGCAGCACCTCCGGGACAGTTAATGAAGCTTTCTTT.

This clonotype showed up many times. The CDR3 nucleotides read TGCGCCAGCAGTCAGGAATCACCGCTCGAGGGTTCACCCCTCCACTTT. Translating gives CASSQESPLEGSPLHF. The chain recombines TRBV4-3 with TRBJ1-6; unclear D gene. The V gene's germline CDR1 is LGHNA and CDR2 YSLEER. This CDR3 comprises 16 residues. Trimming left V 6 bases short and J 9 bases short, with 21 bases between.

This clonotype occurred many times. The chain carries TRBV5-1 and TRBJ1-2; D not certain. V was trimmed by 0 bases and J by 4 bases, leaving 22 bases between them. Germline CDR1 reads SGHRS; CDR2 reads YFSETQ. The CDR3 is 18 residues long. CDR3 nucleotide sequence: TGCGCCAGCAGCTTGGGCCATGCGATTGGGGATCGGTTCTATGGCTACACCTTC. Its protein is CASSLGHAIGDRFYGYTF.

By share, this clonotype counts as medium-sized. The chain recombines TRBV29-1 with TRBJ2-5; no clear D gene. CDR3 size: 12 residues. CDR1 is SQVTM, CDR2 ANQGSEA, per germline. V lost 6 bases to trimming and J lost 4 bases, with 12 bases between them. The DNA for the CDR3 is TGCAGCGTCGCCGGAGAGTCAGAGACCCAGTACTTC. Translation gives CSVAGESETQYF.

This clonotype is classed as medium-sized. The V gene is TRBV23-1, the J gene TRBJ1-4, with 7 bases aligning to TRBD1. TRBV23-1 is assigned to the ORF class and has an uncertain function. J gave up 7 bases and V 9 bases, and 8 bases lay outside the gene matches. The CDR3 is made up of 13 amino acids. The CDR3 DNA sequence: TGCGCCAGGACAGGGAATGACGGTGAAAAACTGTTTTTT. This encodes CARTGNDGEKLFF.

This chain connects TRBV6-2 or TRBV6-3 to TRBJ2-7; D is perhaps TRBD1 (6 bases). This CDR3 region has 15 residues. V was clipped by 6 bases and J by 3 bases, with 18 bases between them. The germline CDR1 and CDR2 sequences are MNHEY and SVGEGT. CDR3 loop: CASSYRTTGLYEQYF. CDR3 DNA: TGTGCCAGCAGCTATCGTACGACAGGACTCTACGAGCAGTACTTC.

This clonotype was detected many times. The rearrangement uses TRBV7-6 and TRBJ2-5, with a possible D match to TRBD1 (5 bases). Germline loops: CDR1 SGHVS, CDR2 FNYEAQ. This CDR3 has 15 amino acids. Deletions cut 5 bases from V and 3 bases from J, with 16 bases between. In DNA, the CDR3 is TGTGCCAGCAGCCGACACCAGGGTTTGGAAGAGACCCAGTACTTC. Protein: CASSRHQGLEETQYF.

This clonotype is medium-sized by share. This sequence joins TRBV5-4 and TRBJ2-7; no reliable D call. CDR3 length equals 14 residues. Germline V gene sequence: CDR1 SGHNT, CDR2 YYREEE (reference sequence). The V gene lost 8 bases and the J gene lost 1 base, with 16 bases spanning the gap. CDR3 sequence: CASRREVGSYEQYF. The CDR3 nucleotides read TGTGCCAGTAGGAGAGAGGTTGGGTCCTACGAGCAGTACTTC.